The 2 T cell receptor beta chains below were found in one sample sequenced in a study of cytomegalovirus exposure and HLA in healthy donors. The PCR made use of 60 Vbeta and 13 Jbeta primers. Produced via immunoSEQ multiplex PCR; TCRdb's table is partial and in-frame only. The table shows about 140,000 clones, with 70% to 80% occurring only once. The sample was PBMCs. These receptors all come from a male donor in good health and CMV-seronegative.

The chain links TRBV5-4 to TRBJ1-1, with 9 bases fitting TRBD1. V lost 2 bases and J lost 4; bases outside the gene matches: 6. The CDR3 runs 15 residues. Germline V gene sequence: CDR1 SGHNT, CDR2 YYREEE (reference sequence). The CDR3 sequence: CASSLIPGQGTEAFF. The DNA for the CDR3 is TGTGCCAGCAGCTTAATCCCGGGACAGGGCACTGAAGCTTTCTTT.

The chain is built from TRBV27 and TRBJ2-2, with 11 bases matching TRBD1. Germline loops: CDR1 MNHEY, CDR2 SMNVEV (reference sequence). The junction had 4 bases not matched to a gene; V was cut back by 3 bases and J by 7 bases. This CDR3 is built from 15 residues. The CDR3 is CASSFGQGAVGELFF. Here the CDR3 DNA reads TGTGCCAGCAGTTTTGGACAGGGGGCCGTCGGGGAGCTGTTTTTT.